The source of this TCR beta chain is a study of high-grade serous ovarian cancer treatment subgroups. Study summary: On average, approximately 15,000 reads and about 8,100 unique TCR beta rearrangements were obtained per sample. General study results and limits: These tumor repertoires lack spatial information from bulk sequencing. Clonal relatedness tracked neoantigen level, and by trend copy number and mutation load.

The tumor samples were collected prior to definitive surgery or chemotherapy. This CDR3 region has 15 residues. Germline assignment: CDR1 SEHNR and CDR2 FQNEAQ (reference sequence). The junction had 7 bases not matched to a gene; V was cut back by 5 bases and J by 7 bases. Remarks on this clone: The antigen remains unidentified.

The assay was immunoSEQ multiplex PCR, and TCRdb's table has in-frame clones only and misses some. The table records thousands of clones, approximately 62% of them present only once. This sequence joins TRBV7-9 and TRBJ2-1, with 11 nucleotides matching TRBD1. The receptor was derived from a human donor with high-grade serous ovarian cancer. Sequenced input: tumor tissue. The CDR3, as DNA: TGTGCCAGCAGCGGGGACAGGGGGTTAGGAAATGAGCAGTTCTTC. Translating it yields CASSGDRGLGNEQFF.